This is a list of T cell receptor beta chains from one sample in a study of T cell responses to AZD1222 COVID-19 vaccine. Generated by immunoSEQ multiplex PCR, the TCRdb table keeps only in-frame clones and is missing some. The sample records roughly 190,000 clones, more than 85% being singletons. The starting material was peripheral blood, obtained on day 0 of AZD1222 vaccination. Receptors originate from an adult in good health. The CDR3 runs from the conserved cysteine through the conserved F or W. D genes are given only for firm matches. Expanded clones get a size class; other rows say once, few or many, or leave the size out.

V gene: TRBV6-5; J gene: TRBJ2-6; D gene: .; clone size: .; CDR3 DNA: TGTGCCAGCAGTTACGACGGGACGGTTGGGGCCAACGTCCTGACTTTC; CDR3 protein: CASSYDGTVGANVLTF
V gene: TRBV9; J gene: TRBJ1-4; D gene: TRBD1; clone size: .; CDR3 DNA: TGTGCCAGCAGCAGACAGACAGGGGATAATGAAAAACTGTTTTTT; CDR3 protein: CASSRQTGDNEKLFF
V gene: TRBV10-3; J gene: TRBJ2-7; D gene: .; clone size: once; CDR3 DNA: TGTGCCATCAGTGGGAGCGGATCCTACGAGCAGTACTTC; CDR3 protein: CAISGSGSYEQYF
V gene: TRBV30; J gene: TRBJ1-6; D gene: TRBD1; clone size: .; CDR3 DNA: TGTGCCTATGGGACAGGCCTTAATTCACCCCTCCACTTT; CDR3 protein: CAYGTGLNSPLHF
V gene: TRBV5-1; J gene: TRBJ1-2; D gene: .; clone size: .; CDR3 DNA: TGCGCCAGCAGCTTGGCCGTACCCAACTATGGCTACACCTTC; CDR3 protein: CASSLAVPNYGYTF
V gene: TRBV5-1; J gene: TRBJ2-1; D gene: .; clone size: .; CDR3 DNA: TGCGCCAGCAGCCGTACTGAACCCCTCTCCTACAATGAGCAGTTCTTC; CDR3 protein: CASSRTEPLSYNEQFF
V gene: TRBV2; J gene: TRBJ2-4; D gene: TRBD2; clone size: .; CDR3 DNA: TGTGCCACCGGGGGTGGACTAGCTGGAAACATTCAGTACTTC; CDR3 protein: CATGGGLAGNIQYF
V gene: TRBV14; J gene: TRBJ1-1; D gene: .; clone size: .; CDR3 DNA: TGTGCCAACATGATCGGCCCTGCACTTGTTTTCTTT; CDR3 protein: CANMIGPALVFF
V gene: TRBV5-1; J gene: TRBJ2-7; D gene: .; clone size: .; CDR3 DNA: TGCGCCAGCAGCTTGGAATGGGCCATTCCCCGATCGGAAACCTACGAGCAGTACTTC; CDR3 protein: CASSLEWAIPRSETYEQYF
V gene: TRBV6-5; J gene: TRBJ1-2; D gene: .; clone size: .; CDR3 DNA: TGTGCCAGCAGTCTTTATGGCTACACCTTC; CDR3 protein: CASSLYGYTF
V gene: TRBV3-1/TRBV3-2; J gene: TRBJ1-2; D gene: .; clone size: .; CDR3 DNA: TGTGCCAGCAGCCAGGGAGGGTCCTACACCTTC; CDR3 protein: CASSQGGSYTF
V gene: TRBV7-9; J gene: TRBJ2-5; D gene: TRBD2; clone size: .; CDR3 DNA: TGTGCCAGCAGCTTTGGTGCTAGCGGGTGGTGGTACTTC; CDR3 protein: CASSFGASGWWYF
V gene: TRBV4-2; J gene: TRBJ1-6; D gene: TRBD1; clone size: .; CDR3 DNA: TGTGCCAGCAGCCAAGCCCAGGGGGCCTATAATTCACCCCTCCACTTT; CDR3 protein: CASSQAQGAYNSPLHF
V gene: TRBV28; J gene: TRBJ1-1; D gene: .; clone size: .; CDR3 DNA: TGTGCCAGCAGTTTGATCGGGGGCGCTATTGAAGCTTTCTTT; CDR3 protein: CASSLIGGAIEAFF
V gene: TRBV6-2/TRBV6-3; J gene: TRBJ1-5; D gene: .; clone size: once; CDR3 DNA: TGTGCCAGCAGTTACTCGTTCAATCAGCCCCAGCATTTT; CDR3 protein: CASSYSFNQPQHF
V gene: TRBV28; J gene: TRBJ1-2; D gene: .; clone size: once; CDR3 DNA: TGTGCCAGCACCCTGACAAGAGGGCTTGGCTATGGCTACACCTTC; CDR3 protein: CASTLTRGLGYGYTF
V gene: TRBV6-5; J gene: TRBJ1-1; D gene: .; clone size: .; CDR3 DNA: TGTGCCAGCCCCCGTGGCGCGAACACTGAAGCTTTCTTT; CDR3 protein: CASPRGANTEAFF
V gene: TRBV18; J gene: TRBJ2-6; D gene: TRBD1; clone size: .; CDR3 DNA: TGTGCCAGCTCACCCCAGACAGGGGGGTCCTCTGGGGCCAACGTCCTGACTTTC; CDR3 protein: CASSPQTGGSSGANVLTF
V gene: TRBV5-4; J gene: TRBJ2-3; D gene: .; clone size: .; CDR3 DNA: TGTGCCAGCAGCCGTTACATGACAGATACGCAGTATTTT; CDR3 protein: CASSRYMTDTQYF
V gene: TRBV7-9; J gene: TRBJ2-7; D gene: .; clone size: few; CDR3 DNA: TGTGCCAGCAGCCCTAATAGGGGGGGTGAGCAGTACTTC; CDR3 protein: CASSPNRGGEQYF
V gene: TRBV19; J gene: TRBJ1-5; D gene: .; clone size: .; CDR3 DNA: TGTGCCAGTAGTATCTGGGGGGTAAATCAGCCCCAGCATTTT; CDR3 protein: CASSIWGVNQPQHF
V gene: TRBV5-4; J gene: TRBJ2-1; D gene: TRBD2; clone size: .; CDR3 DNA: TGTGCCAGCAGCTTGGAAGCGGGAGGGGGCAGCTCCTACAATGAGCAGTTCTTC; CDR3 protein: CASSLEAGGGSSYNEQFF
V gene: TRBV6-5; J gene: TRBJ1-2; D gene: .; clone size: .; CDR3 DNA: TGTGCCAGCGAGCTTAACTATGGCTACACCTTC; CDR3 protein: CASELNYGYTF
V gene: TRBV2; J gene: TRBJ1-5; D gene: .; clone size: .; CDR3 DNA: TGTGCCAGCAGTGACAGGGACCGTCGTCAGCCCCAGCATTTT; CDR3 protein: CASSDRDRRQPQHF
V gene: TRBV9; J gene: TRBJ1-3; D gene: .; clone size: once; CDR3 DNA: TGTGCCAGCAGCCCCCAGACTGGCGGAGATGGAAACACCATATATTTT; CDR3 protein: CASSPQTGGDGNTIYF
V gene: TRBV15; J gene: TRBJ1-2; D gene: TRBD1; clone size: .; CDR3 DNA: TGTGCCACCAGCAGACCGGACAGGTCTGGCGGCTACACCTTC; CDR3 protein: CATSRPDRSGGYTF
V gene: TRBV3-1/TRBV3-2; J gene: TRBJ1-2; D gene: TRBD1; clone size: .; CDR3 DNA: TGTGCCAGCAGCCTGGGACAGGGTTGGGGCTACACCTTC; CDR3 protein: CASSLGQGWGYTF
V gene: TRBV7-9; J gene: TRBJ1-1; D gene: .; clone size: .; CDR3 DNA: TGTGCCAGCAGCTTTTCAGGAACTGAAGCTTTCTTT; CDR3 protein: CASSFSGTEAFF
V gene: TRBV19; J gene: TRBJ1-3; D gene: .; clone size: .; CDR3 DNA: TGCGCCTCGTTGGCCCCTGGAAACACCATATATTTT; CDR3 protein: CASLAPGNTIYF
V gene: TRBV19; J gene: TRBJ1-5; D gene: .; clone size: .; CDR3 DNA: TGTGCCAGTAGCCCAACCCCAGGCAGCAATCAGCCCCAGCATTTT; CDR3 protein: CASSPTPGSNQPQHF
V gene: TRBV5-6; J gene: TRBJ1-1; D gene: TRBD1; clone size: .; CDR3 DNA: TGTGCCAGCAGATCTCTGGGACAGTGGAACACTGAAGCTTTCTTT; CDR3 protein: CASRSLGQWNTEAFF
V gene: TRBV2; J gene: TRBJ1-4; D gene: .; clone size: .; CDR3 DNA: TGTGCCAGCACCGGAAAGGTCGGGGGCCTAGTTTATTATGAAAAACTGTTTTTT; CDR3 protein: CASTGKVGGLVYYEKLFF
V gene: TRBV18; J gene: TRBJ2-3; D gene: .; clone size: .; CDR3 DNA: TGTGCCAGCTCAGGTTCAGATACGCAGTATTTT; CDR3 protein: CASSGSDTQYF
V gene: TRBV7-9; J gene: TRBJ1-1; D gene: .; clone size: .; CDR3 DNA: TGTGCCAGCAGCGCATCGGAGACAGCGAACACTGAAGCTTTCTTT; CDR3 protein: CASSASETANTEAFF
V gene: TRBV6-5; J gene: TRBJ1-5; D gene: .; clone size: .; CDR3 DNA: TGTGCCAGCAGTTCTACCGGATCGCATCAGCCCCAGCATTTT; CDR3 protein: CASSSTGSHQPQHF
V gene: TRBV10-3; J gene: TRBJ1-1; D gene: .; clone size: .; CDR3 DNA: TGTGCCATCAGTGAAGTGAGAAAGAACACTGAAGCTTTCTTT; CDR3 protein: CAISEVRKNTEAFF
V gene: TRBV9; J gene: TRBJ2-7; D gene: .; clone size: .; CDR3 DNA: TGTGCCAGCAGCCCGGGGATTCAGGGGTACAACGAGCAGTACTTC; CDR3 protein: CASSPGIQGYNEQYF
V gene: TRBV5-4; J gene: TRBJ1-2; D gene: TRBD1; clone size: .; CDR3 DNA: TGTGCCAGCAGCCTACAGGGGGGGCTCTATGGCTACACCTTC; CDR3 protein: CASSLQGGLYGYTF
V gene: TRBV24-1; J gene: TRBJ2-1; D gene: .; clone size: .; CDR3 DNA: TGTGCCACCCCTCGACGGTTCTCCTACAATGAGCAGTTCTTC; CDR3 protein: CATPRRFSYNEQFF
V gene: TRBV2; J gene: TRBJ1-5; D gene: .; clone size: once; CDR3 DNA: TGTGCCAGCAGTCCCCGGGGGGCACGGCAGCCCCAGCATTTT; CDR3 protein: CASSPRGARQPQHF
V gene: TRBV19; J gene: TRBJ1-1; D gene: .; clone size: .; CDR3 DNA: TGTGCCAGTGGAAACGACAAGGGGGTAAAGACTGAAGCTTTCTTT; CDR3 protein: CASGNDKGVKTEAFF
V gene: TRBV3-1/TRBV3-2; J gene: TRBJ2-1; D gene: .; clone size: .; CDR3 DNA: TGTGCCAGCAGCCAAGACCAGGCGGATGAGCAGTTCTTC; CDR3 protein: CASSQDQADEQFF
V gene: TRBV5-1; J gene: TRBJ1-4; D gene: TRBD1; clone size: .; CDR3 DNA: TGCGCCAGCAGCCCGGGACAGGGGGGTGTGATGCTGTTTTTT; CDR3 protein: CASSPGQGGVMLFF
V gene: TRBV27; J gene: TRBJ1-1; D gene: TRBD1; clone size: once; CDR3 DNA: TGTGCCAGCAGTACGGGACAGGGTATCACTGAAGCTTTCTTT; CDR3 protein: CASSTGQGITEAFF
V gene: TRBV5-1; J gene: TRBJ2-1; D gene: TRBD1; clone size: once; CDR3 DNA: TGCGCCAGCCAACAGGGGCGGTCCTACAATGAGCAGTTCTTC; CDR3 protein: CASQQGRSYNEQFF
V gene: TRBV2; J gene: TRBJ2-2; D gene: .; clone size: few; CDR3 DNA: TGTGCCAGCAATCTAAGGGAGATCGGGGAGCTGTTTTTT; CDR3 protein: CASNLREIGELFF
V gene: TRBV5-1; J gene: TRBJ2-5; D gene: TRBD1; clone size: .; CDR3 DNA: TGCGCCAGCAGCAGAGGACAGGGGGGAGGAGAGACCCAGTACTTC; CDR3 protein: CASSRGQGGGETQYF
V gene: TRBV10-3; J gene: TRBJ1-1; D gene: .; clone size: .; CDR3 DNA: TGTGCCATCAGTGAGTTTCAGGGATGGACTGAAGCTTTCTTT; CDR3 protein: CAISEFQGWTEAFF